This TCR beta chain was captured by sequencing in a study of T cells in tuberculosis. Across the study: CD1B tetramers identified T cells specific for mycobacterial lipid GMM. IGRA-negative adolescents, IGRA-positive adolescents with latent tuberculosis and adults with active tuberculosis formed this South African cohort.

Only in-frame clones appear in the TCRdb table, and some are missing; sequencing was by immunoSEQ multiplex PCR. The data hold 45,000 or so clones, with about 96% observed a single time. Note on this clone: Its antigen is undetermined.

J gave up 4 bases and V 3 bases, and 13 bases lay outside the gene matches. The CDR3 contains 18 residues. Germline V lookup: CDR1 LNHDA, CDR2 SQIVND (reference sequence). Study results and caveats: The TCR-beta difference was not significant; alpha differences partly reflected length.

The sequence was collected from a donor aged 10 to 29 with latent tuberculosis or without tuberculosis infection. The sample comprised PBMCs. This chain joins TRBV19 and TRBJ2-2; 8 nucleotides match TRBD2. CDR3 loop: CASSIQRGPAPSTGELFF. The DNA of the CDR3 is TGTGCCAGTAGTATTCAGCGGGGGCCAGCCCCTAGCACCGGGGAGCTGTTTTTT.